This T cell receptor beta chain was sequenced for a study of blood T cell repertoires in COVID-19 (TCRdb year 2020). General notes on the study: The collaborator samples originated in the United States, Italy and Spain and spanned the acute and convalescent phases of COVID-19. The prospective study material was composed of cDNA or gDNA derived from T cells, B-cell-depleted T cells, or PBMCs. The dataset comprised deeply sampled blood TCRbeta repertoires from subjects exposed to, actively infected with, or recovered from COVID-19. The repertoires were released in a freely available public database meant as a resource for research on the immune response to SARS-CoV-2. The samples were drawn from two sources: the first 160 participants of the ongoing ImmuneRACE study, and 1,254 subjects contributed by 6 global collaborators. Nearly every sample came with metadata listing a de-identified subject ID, COVID-19 status, age in years and sex. Where available, HLA class I and class II types were taken from metadata supplied by the sample provider and were not determined by assay-based typing. Paper-wide results and their limitations: How much clinical and demographic metadata was included differed by source and by participant, and the metadata was provided uncurated.

Concerning this clone itself: The clone's antigen remains unknown. Qualities for individual bases were not recorded, and no much larger clone is one base off.

TCRbeta CDR3 regions were amplified from genomic DNA using the immunoSEQ Assay, a bias-controlled multiplex PCR. For the original study's pipeline: Within the assay, amplification of reference gene primers was used to estimate how many nucleated cells each sample contained. To quantify the absolute abundance of each unique TCRbeta CDR3 rearrangement, sequence reads were collapsed and filtered. Productive Simpson clonality was computed per sample as the square root of Simpson's diversity index over productive rearrangements. As stored in TCRdb, this immuneACCESS dataset retains in-frame rearrangements with V and J assigned. A fraction of the clones does not appear; measured against another copy, unresolved V genes explain less than half of the discrepancy, and the remainder lacks a known reason. That table gives V, J and clone size, and the DNA gave D and trimming. The sample contains 100,000 to 150,000 clones, around four fifths of them found a single time. Together, the top ten hold roughly 10% of the sample.

The germline V gene specifies SGHDN as CDR1 and FVKESK as CDR2. The trim is 3 bases for V and 5 bases for J, with a gap of 14 bases between the germline ends. From the cysteine through the phenylalanine, the CDR3 covers 16 amino acids. This entry keeps only the CDR3 DNA: 48 bases, framed from base 1. Whole blood was collected in K2EDTA tubes by collaborating institutions according to the institutions' own protocols. Collaborator samples were shipped for TCRbeta analysis as frozen whole blood, isolated PBMCs, or DNA extracted from either sample type. The sequence was obtained from a man aged 55 to 70 with acute or convalescent COVID-19. The chain joins TRBV14 to TRBJ1-6, with the D gene uncertain. Sequenced material: peripheral blood. The CDR3 region has the sequence CASSQRLIDNNSPLHF. Here is the DNA: TGTGCCAGCAGCCAGCGACTAATCGATAATAATTCACCCCTCCACTTT.